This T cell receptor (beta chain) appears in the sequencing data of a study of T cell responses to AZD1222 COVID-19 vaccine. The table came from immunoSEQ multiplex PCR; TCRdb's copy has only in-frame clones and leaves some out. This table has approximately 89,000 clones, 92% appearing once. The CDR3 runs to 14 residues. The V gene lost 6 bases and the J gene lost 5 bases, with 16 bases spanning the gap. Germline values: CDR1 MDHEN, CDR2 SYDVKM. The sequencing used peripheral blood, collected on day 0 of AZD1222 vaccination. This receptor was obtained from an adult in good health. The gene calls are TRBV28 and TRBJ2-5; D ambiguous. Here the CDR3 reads CASRSAPTRETQYF. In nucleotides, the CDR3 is TGTGCCAGCAGGTCGGCGCCAACGAGGGAGACCCAGTACTTC.